The rows below give T cell receptor beta chains drawn from one sample of a study of siplizumab effects on memory and regulatory T cells. Sequencing used immunoSEQ multiplex PCR; TCRdb keeps in-frame clones, though not all of them. Found here are 85,000 or so clones, 95% of them singletons; the top ten hold around 20%. The source material was CD8+ T cells sorted from blood. These TCRs come from a human donor in good health. Each CDR3 is given with its conserved first and last residue. A D gene is named only where the DNA matches it firmly. Clone size, where shown, is once, few, many, or a class for clones that have expanded.

v_gene,d_gene,j_gene,abundance,CDR3nt,CDR3aa
TRBV9,NA,TRBJ2-2,NA,TGTGCCAGCAGCGTAGAAAGGGGCGCCACCGGGGAGCTGTTTTTT,CASSVERGATGELFF
TRBV27,NA,TRBJ2-1,NA,TGTGCCAGCAGTTTCCCGGGGCTCTCCTACAATGAGCAGTTCTTC,CASSFPGLSYNEQFF
TRBV5-5,NA,TRBJ2-1,once,TGTGCCAGCAGCTTGGCAGCCGACTGGGACCGTAGCTCCTACAATGAGCAGTTCTTC,CASSLAADWDRSSYNEQFF
TRBV7-8,NA,TRBJ2-5,NA,TGTGCCAGCAGCCCTACCGTGCCATCCTTTACACCTAAAATAGAAGAGACCCAGTACTTC,CASSPTVPSFTPKIEETQYF
TRBV29-1,NA,TRBJ2-1,NA,TGCAGCGTTGAAGATCCGCGGGCTTGGCAGTTCTTC,CSVEDPRAWQFF
TRBV29-1,NA,TRBJ2-1,NA,TGCAGCATGGACGAGTACAATGAGCAGTTCTTC,CSMDEYNEQFF
TRBV2,TRBD2,TRBJ2-3,NA,TGTGCCAGCACAACTAGCGGGAGGGCCTCAGATACGCAGTATTTT,CASTTSGRASDTQYF
TRBV7-9,TRBD1,TRBJ2-7,NA,TGTGCCAGCAGCCCCTGGACAGGGGGAAACGAGCAGTACTTC,CASSPWTGGNEQYF
TRBV7-9,NA,TRBJ2-3,NA,TGTGCCAGCAGCTACCCAACCGGCGACGATGCAGATACGCAGTATTTT,CASSYPTGDDADTQYF
TRBV7-7,NA,TRBJ2-3,NA,TGTGCTAGCAGCGTACGGGGCACAGATACGCAGTATTTT,CASSVRGTDTQYF
TRBV5-1,TRBD2,TRBJ2-7,NA,TGCGCCAGCAGCTTGCCTAGCGGGAGTGGGGACGAGCAGTACTTC,CASSLPSGSGDEQYF
TRBV9,NA,TRBJ2-1,NA,TGTGCCAGCAGCGTGATGGGGTACAATGAGCAGTTCTTC,CASSVMGYNEQFF
TRBV6-1,NA,TRBJ2-3,NA,TGTGCCAGCAGTGAAACGGGACTCCCGACGTATTTT,CASSETGLPTYF
TRBV7-4,NA,TRBJ2-7,NA,TGTGCCAGCAGCTTAAGTACGGGGTCGACCTACGAGCAGTACTTC,CASSLSTGSTYEQYF
TRBV29-1,TRBD2,TRBJ2-3,NA,TGCAGCGTTGACGGACTAGCGGGAGGCCAAGGACGATCCACAGATACGCAGTATTTT,CSVDGLAGGQGRSTDTQYF
TRBV14,NA,TRBJ2-5,few,TGTGCCAGCAGCCTTCGACAGGCGTCAGAGACCCAGTACTTC,CASSLRQASETQYF
TRBV23-1,NA,TRBJ2-7,NA,TGCGCCAGCAGTCAACCAGCGAGAAAAGGACAGAAAGCTTCCTACGAGCAGTACTTC,CASSQPARKGQKASYEQYF
TRBV14,NA,TRBJ2-1,NA,TGTGCCAGCAGCCGCCGGGACATCCTCAATGAGCAGTTCTTC,CASSRRDILNEQFF
TRBV2,TRBD2,TRBJ2-3,NA,TGTGCCAGCAGTGAATTGACTAGCGGAGTTATAGGGGATACGCAGTATTTT,CASSELTSGVIGDTQYF
TRBV7-6,NA,TRBJ1-2,NA,TGTGCCAGCAGCTGGGGCGGCGGCGACTATGGCTACACCTTC,CASSWGGGDYGYTF
TRBV27,TRBD1,TRBJ2-7,NA,TGTGCCAGCGGGTTAATATCGTCACAGGGGGGTCCATACGAGCAGTACTTC,CASGLISSQGGPYEQYF
TRBV19,NA,TRBJ2-1,NA,TGTGCCAGTTCGGGGCCGGGGAATAATGAGCAGTTCTTC,CASSGPGNNEQFF